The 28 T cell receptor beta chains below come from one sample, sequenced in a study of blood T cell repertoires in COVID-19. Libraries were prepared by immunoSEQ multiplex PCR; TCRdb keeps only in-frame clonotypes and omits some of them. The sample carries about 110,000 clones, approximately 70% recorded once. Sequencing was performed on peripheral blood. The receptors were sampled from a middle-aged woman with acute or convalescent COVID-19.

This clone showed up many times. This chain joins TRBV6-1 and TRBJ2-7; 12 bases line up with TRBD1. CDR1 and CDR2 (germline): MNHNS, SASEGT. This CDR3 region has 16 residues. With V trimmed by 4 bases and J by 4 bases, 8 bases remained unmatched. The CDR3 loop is CASSAPRDRGQYEQYF. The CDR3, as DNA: TGTGCCAGCAGTGCCCCCCGGGACAGGGGGCAGTACGAGCAGTACTTC.

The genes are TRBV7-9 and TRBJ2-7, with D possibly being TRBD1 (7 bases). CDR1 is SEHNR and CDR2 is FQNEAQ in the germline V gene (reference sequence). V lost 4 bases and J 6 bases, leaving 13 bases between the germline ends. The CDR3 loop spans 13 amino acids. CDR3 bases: TGTGCCAGCAGCTATGGGCAGGGGGGCGAGCAGTACTTC. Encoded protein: CASSYGQGGEQYF.

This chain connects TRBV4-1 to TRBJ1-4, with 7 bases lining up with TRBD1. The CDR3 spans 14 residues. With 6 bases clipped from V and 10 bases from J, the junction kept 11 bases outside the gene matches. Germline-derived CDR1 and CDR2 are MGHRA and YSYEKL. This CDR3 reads CASSQRDSSGKLFF. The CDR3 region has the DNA TGCGCCAGCAGTCAAAGGGACAGTAGCGGAAAACTGTTTTTT.

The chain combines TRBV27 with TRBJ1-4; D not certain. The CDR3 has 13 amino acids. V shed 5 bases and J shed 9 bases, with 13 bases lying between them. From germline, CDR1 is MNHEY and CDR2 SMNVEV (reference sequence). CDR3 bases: TGTGCCAGCAGTCTTGGAAACAGCAAAAAACTGTTTTTT. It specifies CASSLGNSKKLFF.

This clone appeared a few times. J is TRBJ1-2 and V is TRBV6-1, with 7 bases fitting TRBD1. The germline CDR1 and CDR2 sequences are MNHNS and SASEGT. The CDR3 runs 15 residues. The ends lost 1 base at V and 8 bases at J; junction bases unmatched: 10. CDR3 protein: CASSEVFDRVKGYTF. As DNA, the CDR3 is TGTGCCAGCAGTGAAGTTTTTGACAGGGTTAAAGGCTACACCTTC.

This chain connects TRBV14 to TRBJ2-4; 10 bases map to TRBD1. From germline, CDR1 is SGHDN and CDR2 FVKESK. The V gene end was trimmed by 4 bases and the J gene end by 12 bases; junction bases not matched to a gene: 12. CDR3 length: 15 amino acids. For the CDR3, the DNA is TGTGCCAGCAGCCCACGGACAGGGGGGCCACCGACTCAGTACTTC. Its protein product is CASSPRTGGPPTQYF.

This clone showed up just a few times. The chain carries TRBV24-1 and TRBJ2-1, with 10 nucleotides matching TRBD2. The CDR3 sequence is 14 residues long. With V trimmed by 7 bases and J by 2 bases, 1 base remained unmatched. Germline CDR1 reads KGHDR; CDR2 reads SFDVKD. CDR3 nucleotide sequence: TGTGCCACCAGCACTAGCGGGGCCTACAATGAGCAGTTCTTC. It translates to CATSTSGAYNEQFF.

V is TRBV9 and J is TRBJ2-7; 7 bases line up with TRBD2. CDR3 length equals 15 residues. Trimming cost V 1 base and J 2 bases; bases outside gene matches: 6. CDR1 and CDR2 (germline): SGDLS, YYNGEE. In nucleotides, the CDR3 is TGTGCCAGCAGCGTAAACCCGGCGGGGGCCTACGAGCAGTACTTC. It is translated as CASSVNPAGAYEQYF.

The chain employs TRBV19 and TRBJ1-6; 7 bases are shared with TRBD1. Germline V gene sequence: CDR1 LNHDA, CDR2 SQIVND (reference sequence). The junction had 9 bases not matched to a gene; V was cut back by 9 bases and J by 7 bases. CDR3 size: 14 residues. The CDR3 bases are TGTGCCAGCGCCTGGGCAGGGGGAAATTCACCCCTCCACTTT. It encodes CASAWAGGNSPLHF.

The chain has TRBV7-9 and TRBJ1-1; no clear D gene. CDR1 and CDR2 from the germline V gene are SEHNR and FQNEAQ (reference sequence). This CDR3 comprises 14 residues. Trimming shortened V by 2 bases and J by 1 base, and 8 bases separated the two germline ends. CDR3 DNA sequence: TGTGCCAGCAGCTTAAGTCTAGCGAACACTGAAGCTTTCTTT. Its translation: CASSLSLANTEAFF.

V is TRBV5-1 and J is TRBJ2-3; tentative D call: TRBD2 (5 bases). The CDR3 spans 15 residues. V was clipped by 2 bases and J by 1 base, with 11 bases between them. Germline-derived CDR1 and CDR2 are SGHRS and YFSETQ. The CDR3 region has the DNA TGCGCCAGCAGCTTACAGAGGACTGGCACAGATACGCAGTATTTT. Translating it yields CASSLQRTGTDTQYF.

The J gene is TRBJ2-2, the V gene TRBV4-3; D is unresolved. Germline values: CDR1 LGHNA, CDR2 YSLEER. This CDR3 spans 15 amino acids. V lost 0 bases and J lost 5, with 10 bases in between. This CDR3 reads CASSQEAKPTGELFF. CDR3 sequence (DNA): TGCGCCAGCAGCCAAGAGGCCAAACCTACCGGGGAGCTGTTTTTT.

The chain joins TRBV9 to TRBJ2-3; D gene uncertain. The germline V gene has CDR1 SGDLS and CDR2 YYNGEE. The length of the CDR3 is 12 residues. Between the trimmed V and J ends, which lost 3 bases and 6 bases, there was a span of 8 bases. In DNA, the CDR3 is TGTGCCAGCAGCGCCTCCGGGGATACGCAGTATTTT. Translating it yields CASSASGDTQYF.

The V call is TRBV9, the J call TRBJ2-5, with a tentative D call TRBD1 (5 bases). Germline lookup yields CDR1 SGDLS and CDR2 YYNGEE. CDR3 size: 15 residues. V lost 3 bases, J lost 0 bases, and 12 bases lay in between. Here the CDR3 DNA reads TGTGCCAGCAGCGAAGACCAGGGATACCAAGAGACCCAGTACTTC. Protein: CASSEDQGYQETQYF. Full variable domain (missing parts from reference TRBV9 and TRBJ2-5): DSGVTQTPKHLITATGQRVTLRCSPRSGDLSVYWYQQSLDQGLQFLIQYYNGEERAKGNILERFSAQQFPDLHSELNLSSLELGDSALYFCASSEDQGYQETQYFGPGTRLLVL.

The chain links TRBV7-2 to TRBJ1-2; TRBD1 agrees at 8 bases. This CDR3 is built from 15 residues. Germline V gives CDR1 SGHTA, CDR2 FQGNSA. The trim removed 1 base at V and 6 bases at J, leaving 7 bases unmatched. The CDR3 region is CASSLGGQGLDGYTF. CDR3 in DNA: TGTGCCAGCAGCTTAGGCGGACAGGGTCTGGATGGCTACACCTTC.

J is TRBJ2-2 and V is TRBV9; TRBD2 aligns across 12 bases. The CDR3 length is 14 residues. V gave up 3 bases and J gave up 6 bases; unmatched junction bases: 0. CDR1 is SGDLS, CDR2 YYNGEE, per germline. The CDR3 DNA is TGTGCCAGCAGCGCTAGCGGGGGGGCCGGGGAGCTGTTTTTT. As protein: CASSASGGAGELFF.

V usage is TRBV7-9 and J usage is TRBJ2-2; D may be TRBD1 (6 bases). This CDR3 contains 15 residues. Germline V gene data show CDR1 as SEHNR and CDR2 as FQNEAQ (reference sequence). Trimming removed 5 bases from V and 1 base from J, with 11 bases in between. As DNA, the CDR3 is TGTGCCAGCAGCCTCAGGGGTTTGAACACCGGGGAGCTGTTTTTT. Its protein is CASSLRGLNTGELFF.

In nucleotides, the CDR3 is TGTGCCAGCAGTTTATTTCAGTCTAATGAAAAACTGTTTTTT. Translating gives CASSLFQSNEKLFF. The gene calls are TRBV27 and TRBJ1-4; D call uncertain. V lost 1 base and J lost 3, with 6 bases in between. Germline lookup yields CDR1 MNHEY and CDR2 SMNVEV (reference sequence). The CDR3 covers 14 residues.

CDR3 residues: CASSSTMGKLFF. The CDR3 DNA reads TGTGCCAGCAGTTCGACAATGGGAAAACTGTTTTTT. The chain carries TRBV12-3 or TRBV12-4 and TRBJ1-4, with unresolved D. The CDR3 covers 12 residues. The V gene lost 4 bases and the J gene lost 10 bases, with 10 bases spanning the gap.

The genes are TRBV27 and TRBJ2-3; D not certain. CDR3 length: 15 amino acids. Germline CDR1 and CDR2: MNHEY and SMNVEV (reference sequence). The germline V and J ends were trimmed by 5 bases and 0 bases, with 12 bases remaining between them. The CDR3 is CASSVFSFSTDTQYF. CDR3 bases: TGTGCCAGCAGTGTATTTAGTTTTAGCACAGATACGCAGTATTTT.

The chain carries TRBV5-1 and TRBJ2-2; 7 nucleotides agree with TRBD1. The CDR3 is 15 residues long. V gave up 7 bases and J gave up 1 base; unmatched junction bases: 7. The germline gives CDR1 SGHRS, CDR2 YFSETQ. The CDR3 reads CASQRQGMNTGELFF. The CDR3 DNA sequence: TGCGCCAGCCAAAGACAGGGAATGAACACCGGGGAGCTGTTTTTT.

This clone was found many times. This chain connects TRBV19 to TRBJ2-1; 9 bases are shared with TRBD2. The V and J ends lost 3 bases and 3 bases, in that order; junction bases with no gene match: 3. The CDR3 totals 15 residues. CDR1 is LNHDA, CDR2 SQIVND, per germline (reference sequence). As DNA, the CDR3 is TGTGCCAGTAGTATTCGGCGGGGGGGCTACAATGAGCAGTTCTTC. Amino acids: CASSIRRGGYNEQFF.

The CDR3 region has the DNA TGTGCCAGCAGTGGGGATGCGGGCGGGGAGCTGTTTTTT. It specifies CASSGDAGGELFF. This chain connects TRBV2 to TRBJ2-2; TRBD2 is a possible D gene (5 bases). From germline, CDR1 is SNHLY and CDR2 FYNNEI. The CDR3 sequence is 13 residues long. The V end was cut by 4 bases, the J end by 7 bases, with 10 bases between.

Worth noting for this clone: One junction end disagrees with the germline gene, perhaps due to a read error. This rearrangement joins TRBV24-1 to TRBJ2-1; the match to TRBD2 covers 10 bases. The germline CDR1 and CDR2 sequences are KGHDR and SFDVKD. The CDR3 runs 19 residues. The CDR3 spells CATGDGSVAGGHSYNEQFF. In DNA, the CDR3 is TGTGCCACCGGTGATGGAAGCGTAGCGGGGGGCCACTCCTACAATGAGCAGTTCTTC.

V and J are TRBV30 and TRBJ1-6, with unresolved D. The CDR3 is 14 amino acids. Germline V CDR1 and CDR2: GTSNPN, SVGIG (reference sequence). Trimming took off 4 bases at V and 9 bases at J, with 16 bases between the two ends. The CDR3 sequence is CAWTWGGRGSPLHF. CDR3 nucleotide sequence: TGTGCCTGGACCTGGGGAGGGAGAGGTTCACCCCTCCACTTT.

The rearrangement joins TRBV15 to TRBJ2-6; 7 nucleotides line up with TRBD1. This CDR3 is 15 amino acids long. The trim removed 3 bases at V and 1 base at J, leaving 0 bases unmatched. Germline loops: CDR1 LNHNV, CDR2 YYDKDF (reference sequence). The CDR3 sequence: CATSRGQSGANVLTF. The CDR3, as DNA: TGTGCCACCAGCAGGGGACAGTCTGGGGCCAACGTCCTGACTTTC.

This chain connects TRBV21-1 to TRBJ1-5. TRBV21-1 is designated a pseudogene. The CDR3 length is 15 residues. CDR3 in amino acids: CASRKGGGSNQPQHF. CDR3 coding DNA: TGTGCCAGCAGGAAAGGGGGGGGGAGCAATCAGCCCCAGCATTTT.

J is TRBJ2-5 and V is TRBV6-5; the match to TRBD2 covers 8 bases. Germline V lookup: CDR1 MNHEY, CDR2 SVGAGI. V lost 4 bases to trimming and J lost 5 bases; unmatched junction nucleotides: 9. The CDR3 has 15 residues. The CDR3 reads CASSLISGEWETQYF. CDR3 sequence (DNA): TGTGCCAGCAGTTTGATTAGCGGGGAGTGGGAGACCCAGTACTTC.